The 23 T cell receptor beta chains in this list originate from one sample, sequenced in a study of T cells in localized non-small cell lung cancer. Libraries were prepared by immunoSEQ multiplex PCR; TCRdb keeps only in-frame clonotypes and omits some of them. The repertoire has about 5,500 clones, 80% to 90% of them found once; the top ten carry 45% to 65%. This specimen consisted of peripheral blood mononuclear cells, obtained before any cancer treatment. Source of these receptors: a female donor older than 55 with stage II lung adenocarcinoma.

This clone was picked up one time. The CDR3 loop is CASSQDLASGTGELFF. The CDR3, as DNA: TGTGCCAGCAGCCAAGATCTGGCTAGCGGAACCGGGGAGCTGTTTTTT. V usage is TRBV4-2 and J usage is TRBJ2-2, with TRBD2 matching 7 bases. Germline values: CDR1 LGHNA, CDR2 YNFKEQ. With 0 bases clipped from V and 5 bases from J, the junction kept 6 bases outside the gene matches. There are 16 residues in the CDR3.

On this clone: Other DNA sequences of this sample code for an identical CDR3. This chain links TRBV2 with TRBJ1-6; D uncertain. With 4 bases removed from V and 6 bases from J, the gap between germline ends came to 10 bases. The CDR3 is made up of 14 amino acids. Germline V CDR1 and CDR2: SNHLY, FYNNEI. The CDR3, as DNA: TGTGCCAGCAGTGGGCAGACCGCTAATTCACCCCTCCACTTT. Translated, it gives CASSGQTANSPLHF. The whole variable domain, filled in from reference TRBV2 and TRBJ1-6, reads EPEVTQTPSHQVTQMGQEVILRCVPISNHLYFYWYRQILGQKVEFLVSFYNNEISEKSEIFDDQFSVERPDGSNFTLKIRSTKLEDSAMYFCASSGQTANSPLHFGNGTRLTVT.

This CDR3 reads CASSQGVGEYNSPLHF. DNA of the CDR3: TGCGCCAGCAGCCAAGGGGTGGGGGAATATAATTCACCCCTCCACTTT. V gene TRBV4-1 combines with J gene TRBJ1-6; D may be TRBD1 (5 bases). This CDR3 is 16 amino acids long. In germline, CDR1 is MGHRA, CDR2 YSYEKL. Trimming shortened V by 1 base and J by 4 bases, and 11 bases separated the two germline ends.

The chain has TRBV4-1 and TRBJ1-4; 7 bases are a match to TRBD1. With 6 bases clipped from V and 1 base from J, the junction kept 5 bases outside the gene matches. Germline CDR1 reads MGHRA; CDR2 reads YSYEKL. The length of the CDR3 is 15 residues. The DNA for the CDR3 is TGCGCCAGCAGAGACGACAGGGTAACTAATGAAAAACTGTTTTTT. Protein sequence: CASRDDRVTNEKLFF.

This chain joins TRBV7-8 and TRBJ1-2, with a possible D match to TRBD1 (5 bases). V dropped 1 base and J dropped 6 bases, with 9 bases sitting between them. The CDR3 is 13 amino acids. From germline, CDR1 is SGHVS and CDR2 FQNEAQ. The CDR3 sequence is CASSLEGTNGYTF. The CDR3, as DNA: TGTGCCAGCAGCTTAGAGGGGACCAATGGCTACACCTTC. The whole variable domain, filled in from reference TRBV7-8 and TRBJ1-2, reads GAGVSQSPRYKVAKRGQDVALRCDPISGHVSLFWYQQALGQGPEFLTYFQNEAQLDKSGLPSDRFFAERPEGSVSTLKIQRTQQEDSAVYLCASSLEGTNGYTFGSGTRLTVV.

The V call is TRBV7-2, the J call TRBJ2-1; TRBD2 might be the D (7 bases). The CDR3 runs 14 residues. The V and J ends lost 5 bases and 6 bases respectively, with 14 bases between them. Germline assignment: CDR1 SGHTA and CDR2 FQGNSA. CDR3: CASSPRGATNEQFF. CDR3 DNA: TGTGCCAGCAGCCCTCGGGGGGCGACCAATGAGCAGTTCTTC.

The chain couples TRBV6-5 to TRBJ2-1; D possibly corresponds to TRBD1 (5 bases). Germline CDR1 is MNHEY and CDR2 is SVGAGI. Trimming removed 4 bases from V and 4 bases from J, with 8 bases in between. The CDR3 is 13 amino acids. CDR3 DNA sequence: TGTGCCAGCAGTTCGGACACGTACAATGAGCAGTTCTTC. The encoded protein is CASSSDTYNEQFF.

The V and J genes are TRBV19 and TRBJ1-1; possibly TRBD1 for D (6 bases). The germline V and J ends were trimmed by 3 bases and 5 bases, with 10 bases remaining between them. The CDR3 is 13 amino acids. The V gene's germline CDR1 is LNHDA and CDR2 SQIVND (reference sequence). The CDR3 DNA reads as TGTGCCAGTAGTATCACAGGGCGTACTGAAGCTTTCTTT. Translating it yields CASSITGRTEAFF. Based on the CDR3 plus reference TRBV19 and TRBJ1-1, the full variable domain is DGGITQSPKYLFRKEGQNVTLSCEQNLNHDAMYWYRQDPGQGLRLIYYSQIVNDFQKGDIAEGYSVSREKKESFPLTVTSAQKNPTAFYLCASSITGRTEAFFGQGTRLTVV.

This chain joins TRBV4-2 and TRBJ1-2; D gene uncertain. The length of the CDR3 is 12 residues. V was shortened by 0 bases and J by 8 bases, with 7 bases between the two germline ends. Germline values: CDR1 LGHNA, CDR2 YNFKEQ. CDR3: CASSQDARGYTF. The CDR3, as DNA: TGTGCCAGCAGCCAAGATGCGCGAGGCTACACCTTC.

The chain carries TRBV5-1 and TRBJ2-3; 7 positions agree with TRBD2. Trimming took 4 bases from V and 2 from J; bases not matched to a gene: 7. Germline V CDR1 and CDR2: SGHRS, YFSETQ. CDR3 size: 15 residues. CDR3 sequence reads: CASSDSGATTDTQYF. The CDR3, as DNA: TGCGCCAGCAGCGACAGCGGGGCTACCACAGATACGCAGTATTTT.

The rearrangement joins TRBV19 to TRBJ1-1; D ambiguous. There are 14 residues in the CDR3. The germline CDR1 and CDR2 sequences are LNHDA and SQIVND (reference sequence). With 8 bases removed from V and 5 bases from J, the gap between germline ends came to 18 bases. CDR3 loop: CASFGIDPRTEAFF. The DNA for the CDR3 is TGTGCCAGTTTTGGAATAGACCCGAGGACTGAAGCTTTCTTT.

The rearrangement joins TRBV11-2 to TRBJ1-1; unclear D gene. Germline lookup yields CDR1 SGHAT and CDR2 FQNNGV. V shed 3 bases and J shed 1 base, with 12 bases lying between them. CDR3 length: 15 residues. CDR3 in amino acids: CASSFKRRQNTEAFF. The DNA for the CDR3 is TGTGCCAGCAGCTTTAAAAGGCGGCAGAACACTGAAGCTTTCTTT.

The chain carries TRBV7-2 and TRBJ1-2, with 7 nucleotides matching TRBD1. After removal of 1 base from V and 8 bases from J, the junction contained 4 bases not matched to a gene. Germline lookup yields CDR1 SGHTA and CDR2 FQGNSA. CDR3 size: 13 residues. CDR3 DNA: TGTGCCAGCAGCTTAGAGGGGGCCAGAGGCTACACCTTC. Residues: CASSLEGARGYTF.

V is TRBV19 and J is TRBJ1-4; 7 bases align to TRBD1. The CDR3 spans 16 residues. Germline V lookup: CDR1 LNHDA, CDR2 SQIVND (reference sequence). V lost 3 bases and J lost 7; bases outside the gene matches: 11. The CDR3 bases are TGTGCCAGTAGTATTGGTATCACAGGGGAGGCTGAAAAACTGTTTTTT. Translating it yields CASSIGITGEAEKLFF.

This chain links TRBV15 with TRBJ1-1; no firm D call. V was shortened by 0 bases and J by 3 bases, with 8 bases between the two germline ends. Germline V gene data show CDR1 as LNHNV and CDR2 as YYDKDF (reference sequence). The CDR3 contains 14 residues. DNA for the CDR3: TGTGCCACCAGCAGAGAGGGGTTTTACACTGAAGCTTTCTTT. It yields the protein CATSREGFYTEAFF.

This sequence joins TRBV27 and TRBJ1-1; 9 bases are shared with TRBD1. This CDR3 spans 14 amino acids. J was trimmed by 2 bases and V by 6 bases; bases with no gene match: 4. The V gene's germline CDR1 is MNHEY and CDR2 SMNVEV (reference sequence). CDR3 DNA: TGTGCCAGCAGACAGGGGGCAGGAAACACTGAAGCTTTCTTT. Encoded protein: CASRQGAGNTEAFF.

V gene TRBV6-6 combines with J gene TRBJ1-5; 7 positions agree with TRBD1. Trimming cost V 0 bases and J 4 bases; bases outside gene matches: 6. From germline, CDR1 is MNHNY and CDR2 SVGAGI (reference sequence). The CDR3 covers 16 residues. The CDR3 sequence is CASSYSYRGENQPQHF. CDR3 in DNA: TGTGCCAGCAGTTACTCGTACAGGGGAGAGAATCAGCCCCAGCATTTT.

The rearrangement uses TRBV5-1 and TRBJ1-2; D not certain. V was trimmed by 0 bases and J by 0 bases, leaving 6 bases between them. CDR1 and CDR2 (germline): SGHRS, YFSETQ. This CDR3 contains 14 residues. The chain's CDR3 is CASSLVPANYGYTF. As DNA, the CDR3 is TGCGCCAGCAGCTTGGTTCCAGCTAACTATGGCTACACCTTC.

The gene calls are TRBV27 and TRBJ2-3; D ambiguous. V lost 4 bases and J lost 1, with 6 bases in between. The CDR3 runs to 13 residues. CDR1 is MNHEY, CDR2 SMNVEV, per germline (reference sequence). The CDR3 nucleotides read TGTGCCAGCAGTTACACCGGCACAGATACGCAGTATTTT. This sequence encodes CASSYTGTDTQYF.

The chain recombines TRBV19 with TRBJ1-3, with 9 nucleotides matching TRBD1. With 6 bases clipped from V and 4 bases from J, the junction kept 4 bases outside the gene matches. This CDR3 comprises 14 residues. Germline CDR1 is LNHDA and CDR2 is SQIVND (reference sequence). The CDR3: CASRGQGTGNTIYF. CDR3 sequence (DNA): TGTGCCAGTAGGGGACAGGGAACCGGAAACACCATATATTTT.

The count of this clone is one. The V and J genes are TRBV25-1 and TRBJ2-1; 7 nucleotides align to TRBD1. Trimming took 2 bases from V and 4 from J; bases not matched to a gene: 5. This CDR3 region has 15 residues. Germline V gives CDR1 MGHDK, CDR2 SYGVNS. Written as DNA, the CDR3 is TGTGCCAGCAGTGAAGCCACAGGGGCGTACAATGAGCAGTTCTTC. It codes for CASSEATGAYNEQFF.

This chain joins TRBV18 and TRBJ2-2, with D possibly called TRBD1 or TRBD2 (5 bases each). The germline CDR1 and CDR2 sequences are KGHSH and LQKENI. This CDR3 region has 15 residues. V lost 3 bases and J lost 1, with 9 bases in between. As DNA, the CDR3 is TGTGCCAGCTCACCCGGGGCCCAGAACACCGGGGAGCTGTTTTTT. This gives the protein CASSPGAQNTGELFF.

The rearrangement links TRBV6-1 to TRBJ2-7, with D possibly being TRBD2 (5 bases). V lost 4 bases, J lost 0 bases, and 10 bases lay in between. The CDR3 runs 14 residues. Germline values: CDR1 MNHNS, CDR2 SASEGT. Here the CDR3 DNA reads TGTGCCAGCAGTGGTCGAGGGAGCTCCTACGAGCAGTACTTC. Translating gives CASSGRGSSYEQYF.